These 21 T cell receptor beta chains were all obtained from the same sample, sequenced in a study of T cell repertoires in cytomegalovirus infection (dated by TCRdb to 2018 to 2020). The antigens for these receptors are not known. The treatment or condition label for this specimen denotes: in vitro stimulation with specific CMV peptide epitopes to enrich CMV-specific T cells. Sequencing used an Illumina HiSeq 1500. Using fastp trimming at Q25 and MiXCR clonotype assembly, TCRdb reanalyzed the public sequencing data and kept in-frame beta chains. Merged by CDR3 protein, the rows form single entries marked with the most common genes and DNA. This sample comprises tens of thousands of distinct CDR3 sequences, more than 20% of them detected only once. Of the sample, roughly 50% falls within the top ten clones. Sequenced here: CD8+ T cells from cultured PBMCs, sampled from culture after CMV antigen stimulation. These receptors were taken from a human donor in good health (CMV status not recorded). Some clones in this sample may be carry-over from other donors' samples.

This clonotype was recorded many times. V usage is TRBV5-6 and J usage is TRBJ2-1, with TRBD2 matching over 8 bases. Germline CDR1 is SGHDT and CDR2 is YYEEEE. The CDR3 spans 15 residues. J gave up 2 bases and V 7 bases, and 8 bases lay outside the gene matches. The CDR3 loop is CASEPGLGTYNEQFF. DNA for the CDR3: TGTGCCAGCGAACCGGGACTAGGCACCTACAATGAGCAGTTCTTC.

This clonotype was counted between two and nine times. The gene calls are TRBV12-3 or TRBV12-4 and TRBJ2-1, with D perhaps TRBD1 or TRBD2 (5 bases each). Trimming removed 3 bases from V and 2 bases from J, with 11 bases in between. This CDR3 comprises 15 residues. The CDR3 sequence is CASSFSWDPYNEQFF. The CDR3 bases are TGTGCCAGCAGTTTTTCGTGGGACCCCTACAATGAGCAGTTCTTC.

This clonotype has just a few counts. The J gene is TRBJ2-2, the V gene TRBV27; tentative D call: TRBD2 (6 bases). The CDR3 extends over 14 amino acids. CDR1 is MNHEY and CDR2 is SMNVEV in the germline V gene (reference sequence). V dropped 2 bases and J dropped 4 bases, with 8 bases sitting between them. The DNA for the CDR3 is TGTGCCAGCAGTTTAGTGGAGGGCACCGGGGAGCTGTTTTTT. Translating it yields CASSLVEGTGELFF.

The sample holds a few counts of this clonotype. The CDR3 DNA is TGTGCCAGCACCGGACTATCCCCAGGGACGGTACCCTACGAGCAGTACTTC. It specifies CASTGLSPGTVPYEQYF. The chain uses TRBV27 and TRBJ2-7; D is perhaps TRBD2 (6 bases). This CDR3 region has 17 residues. Germline V gene sequence: CDR1 MNHEY, CDR2 SMNVEV (reference sequence). The ends were cut back, 7 bases at V and 2 bases at J, with 24 bases in the middle.

This sequence joins TRBV5-3 and TRBJ1-5; D not resolved. TRBV5-3 is labeled an ORF, and its function is uncertain. V was clipped by 8 bases and J by 4 bases, with 19 bases between them. The CDR3 length is 15 residues. The CDR3 region has the DNA TGTGCCAGCAGTGAGACTGTTTTGGGGAATCAGCCCCAGCATTTT. Translation gives CASSETVLGNQPQHF.

The rearrangement uses TRBV7-6 and TRBJ2-3; 8 positions agree with TRBD1. The V and J ends lost 4 bases and 2 bases, in that order; junction bases with no gene match: 8. Germline V gene sequence: CDR1 SGHVS, CDR2 FNYEAQ. The CDR3 has 16 residues. The DNA of the CDR3 is TGTGCCAGCAGCTCGATCCGACAGGGGTACACAGATACGCAGTATTTT. Encoded protein: CASSSIRQGYTDTQYF.

CDR3 coding DNA: TGTGCCAGCTACCTAGCAGACACAGATACGCAGTATTTT. Translated: CASYLADTDTQYF. J is TRBJ2-3 and V is TRBV12-3 or TRBV12-4; possibly TRBD2 for D (5 bases). V lost 8 bases to trimming and J lost 2 bases, with 11 bases between them. The CDR3 sequence is 13 residues long.

This chain links TRBV9 with TRBJ1-6, with D perhaps matching TRBD1 (6 bases). CDR1 and CDR2 (germline): SGDLS, YYNGEE. The CDR3 covers 16 residues. The V end was cut by 3 bases, the J end by 7 bases, with 17 bases between. The CDR3 is CASSAEGEPFNSPLHF. CDR3 DNA: TGTGCCAGCAGCGCCGAGGGGGAACCCTTCAATTCACCCCTCCACTTT.

The rearrangement joins TRBV5-1 to TRBJ2-7; D perhaps matches TRBD1 (6 bases). The CDR3 contains 16 residues. V lost 0 bases and J lost 0, with 13 bases in between. CDR1 and CDR2 from the germline V gene are SGHRS and YFSETQ. CDR3 amino acids: CASSLAWWGLSYEQYF. In nucleotides, the CDR3 is TGCGCCAGCAGCTTGGCCTGGTGGGGGCTCTCCTACGAGCAGTACTTC.

On this clonotype: One end of the junction is discordant with germline, which a read error may explain. The chain combines TRBV4-1 with TRBJ1-6, with D possibly being TRBD1 (6 bases). Per germline, CDR1 MGHRA and CDR2 YSYEKL. The CDR3 has 21 amino acids. CDR3 in amino acids: CASSSPLRDIPGSSYNSPLHF. For the CDR3, the DNA is TGTGCCAGCAGTTCACCCCTCCGGGACATACCAGGCAGCTCCTATAATTCACCCCTCCACTTT.

In the case of this clonotype: At one end, the junction sequence differs from germline, possibly due to a read error. The chain is built from TRBV7-6 and TRBJ2-2, with 12 bases lining up with TRBD2. This CDR3 region has 19 residues. Per the germline V gene, CDR1 is SGHVS and CDR2 is FNYEAQ. The CDR3 spells CASSLGTSGSLPGTGELFF. The CDR3 DNA is TGTGCTAGCAGCTTAGGGACTAGCGGGTCCCTCCCGGGGACCGGGGAGCTGTTTTTT. Drawing the rest from reference TRBV7-6 and TRBJ2-2, the complete variable domain is GAGVSQSPRYKVTKRGQDVALRCDPISGHVSLYWYRQALGQGPEFLTYFNYEAQQDKSGLPNDRFSAERPEGSISTLTIQRTEQRDSAMYRCASSLGTSGSLPGTGELFFGEGSRLTVL.

This clonotype was seen a handful of times. V is TRBV2 and J is TRBJ1-1; TRBD1 might be the D (6 bases). The CDR3 has 13 amino acids. V was clipped by 8 bases and J by 1 base, with 11 bases between them. Germline lookup yields CDR1 SNHLY and CDR2 FYNNEI. CDR3 in DNA: TGTGCCAGCCCCCCAGGGGCGAACACTGAAGCTTTCTTT. It translates to CASPPGANTEAFF.

The chain recombines TRBV20-1 with TRBJ1-5, with 7 nucleotides matching TRBD1. CDR3 length: 13 residues. The V segment lost 5 bases and the J segment 6 bases; nucleotides outside the gene matches: 7. The germline gives CDR1 DFQATT, CDR2 SNEGSKA (reference sequence). The CDR3 spells CSAEEGAGQPQHF. CDR3 in DNA: TGCAGTGCTGAAGAGGGGGCGGGTCAGCCCCAGCATTTT.

This clonotype has at least ten counts. The chain combines TRBV7-9 with TRBJ2-7; TRBD2 is a possible D gene (6 bases). Deletions cut 5 bases from V and 7 bases from J, with 18 bases between. CDR1 and CDR2 (germline): SEHNR, FQNEAQ (reference sequence). The CDR3 sequence is 14 residues long. The CDR3 DNA follows: TGTGCCAGCAGCCCGATCCCCGGGACTGAGGAGCAGTACTTC. This codes for CASSPIPGTEEQYF.

This clonotype appeared many times. The chain couples TRBV5-4 to TRBJ1-1; TRBD1 might be the D (5 bases). V lost 0 bases, J lost 3 bases, and 12 bases lay in between. Germline assignment: CDR1 SGHNT and CDR2 YYREEE (reference sequence). This CDR3 spans 15 amino acids. The CDR3 nucleotides read TGTGCCAGCAGCTTGGAGAGGGGAGGGGACACTGAAGCTTTCTTT. As protein: CASSLERGGDTEAFF.

The rearrangement uses TRBV5-6 and TRBJ2-1; 7 bases are shared with TRBD1. Germline lookup yields CDR1 SGHDT and CDR2 YYEEEE. Trimming took 1 base from V and 5 from J; bases not matched to a gene: 6. CDR3 length: 15 residues. The CDR3 DNA is TGTGCCAGCAGCTTGCTATCCGGGACAGACAATGAGCAGTTCTTC. Its translation: CASSLLSGTDNEQFF.

This sequence joins TRBV11-2 and TRBJ1-3, with D hard to call. The CDR3 loop spans 12 amino acids. V lost 2 bases and J lost 4, with 3 bases in between. CDR1 is SGHAT and CDR2 is FQNNGV in the germline V gene. In nucleotides, the CDR3 is TGTGCCAGCAGCTTAAGAGGAAACACCATATATTTT. Amino acid sequence: CASSLRGNTIYF.

The J gene is TRBJ2-7, the V gene TRBV19; the D gene is possibly TRBD2 (6 bases). CDR1 is LNHDA, CDR2 SQIVND, per germline (reference sequence). The CDR3 is made up of 13 amino acids. Trimming took off 5 bases at V and 5 bases at J, with 13 bases between the two ends. CDR3 in amino acids: CASSGTLWDEQYF. The CDR3 coding sequence is TGTGCCAGTAGTGGGACTCTCTGGGACGAGCAGTACTTC.

The rearrangement joins TRBV20-1 to TRBJ1-2; a possible D gene is TRBD1 (5 bases). The CDR3 contains 14 residues. The germline CDR1 and CDR2 sequences are DFQATT and SNEGSKA (reference sequence). V was clipped by 6 bases and J by 7 bases, with 21 bases between them. This chain's CDR3 is CSAERTGTISGYTF. The DNA of the CDR3 is TGCAGTGCCGAACGGACGGGGACCATCTCTGGCTACACCTTC.

This clonotype has more than one count but fewer than ten. V and J are TRBV10-3 and TRBJ2-5, with D tentatively TRBD1 (5 bases). Germline CDR1 and CDR2: ENHRY and SYGVKD. The CDR3 spans 15 residues. V lost 0 bases to trimming and J lost 1 base, with 9 bases between them. The CDR3 reads CAISESGALQETQYF. Here the CDR3 DNA reads TGTGCCATCAGTGAGTCAGGGGCTCTCCAAGAGACCCAGTACTTC.

For this clonotype: One junction end does not reproduce the germline sequence, and a read error may be involved. The chain joins TRBV5-6 to TRBJ1-2; D is possibly TRBD1 (5 bases). Germline lookup yields CDR1 SGHDT and CDR2 YYEEEE. There are 16 residues in the CDR3. The CDR3 loop is CGSSLELEGMGYGYTF. The DNA of the CDR3 is TGTGGCAGCAGCCTGGAGTTGGAGGGGATGGGCTATGGCTACACCTTC.